This T cell receptor (beta chain) emerged from a study of blood T cell repertoires in COVID-19. The wider study: Italy, Spain and the United States were the sources of the convalescent and acute COVID-19 samples. T cells, B-cell-depleted T cells, or PBMCs supplied cDNA or gDNA.

In the original analysis: The assay estimated nucleated cells by amplifying reference gene primers. TCRdb keeps only in-frame clones here, not all; method: immunoSEQ multiplex PCR. V, J and clone size reflect that table, while D and trimming were determined from the DNA. The data hold approximately 150,000 clones, with 84% observed a single time. Trimming removed 2 bases from V and 0 bases from J, with 20 bases in between. The length of the CDR3 is 19 residues. Germline-derived CDR1 and CDR2 are MNHEY and SMNVEV (reference sequence). The chain carries TRBV27 and TRBJ2-1, with a tentative D call TRBD1 (6 bases). Source material: peripheral blood. The clonotype comes from a human donor in a cohort sampled during active COVID-19. The CDR3 protein is CASSLISDSSVSSYNEQFF. The CDR3 DNA follows: TGTGCCAGCAGTTTAATCTCGGACAGCTCGGTTAGCTCCTACAATGAGCAGTTCTTC.